The present T cell receptor (beta chain) was sequenced within a study of patients and donors after allogeneic stem cell transplantation. TCRdb re-derived calls from the RT-PCR reads in MiXCR, one entry per CDR3 protein. Seen here are roughly 200,000 distinct CDR3 sequences, around 40% observed once, and the top ten hold approximately 10%. Germline V lookup: CDR1 KGHDR, CDR2 SFDVKD. V dropped 7 bases and J dropped 1 base, with 12 bases sitting between them. The CDR3 loop spans 15 amino acids. The sequenced material came from blood, either unsorted or a sorted T cell fraction (not recorded which). The rearrangement joins TRBV24-1 to TRBJ2-2; D unclear. This clonotype was obtained from a human donor who was either an allogeneic HSCT recipient or a stem cell or donor lymphocyte infusion donor (not recorded which). It is not recorded whose cells these are; they may come from a transplant donor. CDR3: CATSTPAGNTGELFF. CDR3 DNA sequence: TGTGCCACCAGCACCCCGGCAGGGAACACCGGGGAGCTGTTTTTT.